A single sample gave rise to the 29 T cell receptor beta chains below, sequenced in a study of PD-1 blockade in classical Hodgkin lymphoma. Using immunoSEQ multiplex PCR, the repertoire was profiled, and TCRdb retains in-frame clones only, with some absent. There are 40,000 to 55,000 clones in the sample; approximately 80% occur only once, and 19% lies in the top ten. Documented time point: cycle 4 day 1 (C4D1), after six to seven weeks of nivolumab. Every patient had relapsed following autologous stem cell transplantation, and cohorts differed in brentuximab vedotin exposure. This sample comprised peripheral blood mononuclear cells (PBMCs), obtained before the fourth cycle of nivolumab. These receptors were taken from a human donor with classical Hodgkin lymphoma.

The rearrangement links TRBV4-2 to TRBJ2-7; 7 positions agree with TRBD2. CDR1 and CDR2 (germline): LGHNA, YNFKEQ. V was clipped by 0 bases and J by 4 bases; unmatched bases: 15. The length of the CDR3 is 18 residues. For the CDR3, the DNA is TGTGCCAGCAGCCAAGAAGGTAGCGGGTCGGCCTTTAAATACGAGCAGTACTTC. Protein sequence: CASSQEGSGSAFKYEQYF.

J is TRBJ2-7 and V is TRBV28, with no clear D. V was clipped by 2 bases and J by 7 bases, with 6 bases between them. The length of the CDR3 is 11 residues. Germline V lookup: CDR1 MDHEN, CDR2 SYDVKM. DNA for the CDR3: TGTGCCAGCAGTTTAAATGGTGAGCAGTACTTC. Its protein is CASSLNGEQYF. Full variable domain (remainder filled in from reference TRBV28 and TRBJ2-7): DVKVTQSSRYLVKRTGEKVFLECVQDMDHENMFWYRQDPGLGLRLIYFSYDVKMKEKGDIPEGYSVSREKKERFSLILESASTNQTSMYLCASSLNGEQYFGPGTRLTVT.

The DNA of the CDR3 is TGCGCCAGCAGCTTGACGGCGCCTGCTAACTATGGCTACACCTTC. It encodes CASSLTAPANYGYTF. This chain connects TRBV5-1 to TRBJ1-2, with D unresolved. The V end lost 1 base, the J end lost 0 bases, and 10 bases lay between the germline ends. The CDR3 covers 15 residues. CDR1 is SGHRS and CDR2 is YFSETQ in the germline V gene.

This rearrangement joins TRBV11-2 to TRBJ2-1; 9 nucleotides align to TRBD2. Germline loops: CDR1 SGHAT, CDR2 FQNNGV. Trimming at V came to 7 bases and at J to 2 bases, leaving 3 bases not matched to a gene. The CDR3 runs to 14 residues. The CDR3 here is CASTSGAAYNEQFF. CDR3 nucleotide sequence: TGTGCCAGCACTAGCGGGGCGGCCTACAATGAGCAGTTCTTC.

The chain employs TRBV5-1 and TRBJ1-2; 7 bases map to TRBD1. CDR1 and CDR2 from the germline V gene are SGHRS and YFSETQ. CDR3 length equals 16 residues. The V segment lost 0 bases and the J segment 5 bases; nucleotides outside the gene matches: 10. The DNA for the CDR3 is TGCGCCAGCAGCTTGGTGGGGTCCACAGGGGATTATGGCTACACCTTC. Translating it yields CASSLVGSTGDYGYTF.

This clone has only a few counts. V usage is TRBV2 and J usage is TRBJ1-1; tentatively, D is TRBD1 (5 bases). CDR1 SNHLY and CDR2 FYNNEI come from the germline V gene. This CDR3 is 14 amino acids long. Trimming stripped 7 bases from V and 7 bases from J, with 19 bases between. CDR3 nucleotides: TGTGCCAGCACTCCACTGGTCGGGGGGAGTGAAGCTTTCTTT. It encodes CASTPLVGGSEAFF.

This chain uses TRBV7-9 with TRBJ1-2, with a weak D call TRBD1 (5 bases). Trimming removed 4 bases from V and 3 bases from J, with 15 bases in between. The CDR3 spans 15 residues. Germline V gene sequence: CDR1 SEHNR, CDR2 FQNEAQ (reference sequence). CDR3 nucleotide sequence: TGTGCCAGCAGCTCTCCTCGGACACTACACTATGGCTACACCTTC. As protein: CASSSPRTLHYGYTF.

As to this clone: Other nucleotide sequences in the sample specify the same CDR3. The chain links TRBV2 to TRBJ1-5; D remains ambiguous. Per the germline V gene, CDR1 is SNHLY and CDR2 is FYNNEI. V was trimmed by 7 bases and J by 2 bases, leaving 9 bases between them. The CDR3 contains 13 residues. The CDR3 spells CASNSGGNQPQHF. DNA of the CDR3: TGTGCCAGCAACTCCGGGGGCAATCAGCCCCAGCATTTT.

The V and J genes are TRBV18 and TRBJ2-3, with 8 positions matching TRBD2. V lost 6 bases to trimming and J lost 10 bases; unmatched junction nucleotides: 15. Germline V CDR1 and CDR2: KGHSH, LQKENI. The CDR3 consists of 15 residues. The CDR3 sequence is CASSPTQSGGPPQYF. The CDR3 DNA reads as TGTGCCAGCTCGCCTACCCAGTCGGGGGGGCCTCCGCAGTATTTT.

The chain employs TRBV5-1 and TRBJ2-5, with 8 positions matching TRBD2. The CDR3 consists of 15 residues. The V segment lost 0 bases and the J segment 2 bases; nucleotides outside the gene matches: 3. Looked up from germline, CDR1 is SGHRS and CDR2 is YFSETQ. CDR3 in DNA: TGCGCCAGCAGCTTGGTAGCGGGGATGCAAGAGACCCAGTACTTC. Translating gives CASSLVAGMQETQYF. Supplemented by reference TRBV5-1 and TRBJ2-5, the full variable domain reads KAGVTQTPRYLIKTRGQQVTLSCSPISGHRSVSWYQQTPGQGLQFLFEYFSETQRNKGNFPGRFSGRQFSNSRSEMNVSTLELGDSALYLCASSLVAGMQETQYFGPGTRLLVL.

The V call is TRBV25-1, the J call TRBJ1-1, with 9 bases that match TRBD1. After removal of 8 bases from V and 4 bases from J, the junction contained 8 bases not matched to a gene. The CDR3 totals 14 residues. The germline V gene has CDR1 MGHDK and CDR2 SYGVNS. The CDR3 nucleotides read TGTGCCAGCTCAGGACAGGGGAGTCCCACTGAAGCTTTCTTT. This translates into CASSGQGSPTEAFF.

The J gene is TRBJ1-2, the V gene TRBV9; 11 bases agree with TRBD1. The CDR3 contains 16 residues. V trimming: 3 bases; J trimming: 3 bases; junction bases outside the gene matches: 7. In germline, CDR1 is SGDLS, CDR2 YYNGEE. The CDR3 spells CASSGYRDRGDYGYTF. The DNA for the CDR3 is TGTGCCAGCAGCGGATACCGGGACAGGGGGGACTATGGCTACACCTTC.

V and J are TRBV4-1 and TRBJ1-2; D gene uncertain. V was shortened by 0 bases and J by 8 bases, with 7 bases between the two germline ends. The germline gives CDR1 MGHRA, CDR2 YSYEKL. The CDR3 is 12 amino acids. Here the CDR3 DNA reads TGCGCCAGCAGCCAAGATTTCACGGGCTACACCTTC. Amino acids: CASSQDFTGYTF.

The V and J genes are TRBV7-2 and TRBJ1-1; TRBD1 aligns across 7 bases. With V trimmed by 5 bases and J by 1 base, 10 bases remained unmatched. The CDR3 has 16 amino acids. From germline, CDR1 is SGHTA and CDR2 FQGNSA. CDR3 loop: CASSQNPTGWNTEAFF. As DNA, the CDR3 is TGTGCCAGCAGCCAGAACCCGACAGGGTGGAACACTGAAGCTTTCTTT.

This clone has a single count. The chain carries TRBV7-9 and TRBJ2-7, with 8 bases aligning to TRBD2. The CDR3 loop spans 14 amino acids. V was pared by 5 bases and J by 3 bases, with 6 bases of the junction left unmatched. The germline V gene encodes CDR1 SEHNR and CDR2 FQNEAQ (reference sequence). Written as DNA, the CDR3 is TGTGCCAGCAGCGCGGGACTAGACTTCTACGAGCAGTACTTC. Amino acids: CASSAGLDFYEQYF. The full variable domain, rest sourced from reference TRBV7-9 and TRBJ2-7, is DTGVSQNPRHKITKRGQNVTFRCDPISEHNRLYWYRQTLGQGPEFLTYFQNEAQLEKSRLLSDRFSAERPKGSFSTLEIQRTEQGDSAMYLCASSAGLDFYEQYFGPGTRLTVT.

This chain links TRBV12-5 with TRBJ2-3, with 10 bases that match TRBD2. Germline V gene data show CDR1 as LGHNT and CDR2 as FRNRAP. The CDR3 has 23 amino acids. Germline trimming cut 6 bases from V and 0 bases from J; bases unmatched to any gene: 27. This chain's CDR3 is CASGRSSGAGSGGAFPSTDTQYF. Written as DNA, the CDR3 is TGTGCTAGTGGGCGCTCTTCAGGGGCGGGGAGCGGGGGGGCCTTCCCGAGCACAGATACGCAGTATTTT.

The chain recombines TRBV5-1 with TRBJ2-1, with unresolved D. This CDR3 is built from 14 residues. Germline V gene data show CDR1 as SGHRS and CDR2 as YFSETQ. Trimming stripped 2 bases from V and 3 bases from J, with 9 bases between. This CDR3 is CASSFAWDYNEQFF. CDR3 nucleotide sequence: TGCGCCAGCAGCTTTGCATGGGACTACAATGAGCAGTTCTTC.

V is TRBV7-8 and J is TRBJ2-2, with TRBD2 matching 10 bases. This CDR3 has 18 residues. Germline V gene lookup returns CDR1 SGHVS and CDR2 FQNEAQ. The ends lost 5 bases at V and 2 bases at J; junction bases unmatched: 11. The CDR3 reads CASSTPTGTSVNTGELFF. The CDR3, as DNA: TGTGCCAGCAGCACCCCTACCGGGACTAGCGTTAACACCGGGGAGCTGTTTTTT.

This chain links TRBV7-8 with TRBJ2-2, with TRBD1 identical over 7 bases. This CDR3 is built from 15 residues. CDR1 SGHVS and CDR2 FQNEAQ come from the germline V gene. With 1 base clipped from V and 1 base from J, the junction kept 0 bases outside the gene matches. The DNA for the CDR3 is TGTGCCAGCAGCTTAGGGACAGGGAACACCGGGGAGCTGTTTTTT. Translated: CASSLGTGNTGELFF.

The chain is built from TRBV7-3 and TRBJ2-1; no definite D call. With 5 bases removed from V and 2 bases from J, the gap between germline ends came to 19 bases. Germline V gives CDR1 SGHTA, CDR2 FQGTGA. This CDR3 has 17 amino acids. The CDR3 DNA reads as TGTGCCAGCAGCCTTCAGAGGCGAGGTGGAGCCTACAATGAGCAGTTCTTC. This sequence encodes CASSLQRRGGAYNEQFF.

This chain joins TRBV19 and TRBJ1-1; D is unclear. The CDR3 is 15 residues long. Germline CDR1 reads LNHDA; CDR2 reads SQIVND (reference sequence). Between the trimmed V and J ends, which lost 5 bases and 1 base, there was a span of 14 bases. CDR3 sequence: CASSFASTANTEAFF. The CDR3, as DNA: TGTGCCAGTAGTTTCGCCAGCACAGCGAACACTGAAGCTTTCTTT.

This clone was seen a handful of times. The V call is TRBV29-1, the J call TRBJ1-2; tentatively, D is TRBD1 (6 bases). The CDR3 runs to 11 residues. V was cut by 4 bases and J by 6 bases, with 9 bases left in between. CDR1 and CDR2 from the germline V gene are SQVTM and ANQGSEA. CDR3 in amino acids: CSVAGANGYTF. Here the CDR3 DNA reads TGCAGCGTTGCGGGGGCTAATGGCTACACCTTC.

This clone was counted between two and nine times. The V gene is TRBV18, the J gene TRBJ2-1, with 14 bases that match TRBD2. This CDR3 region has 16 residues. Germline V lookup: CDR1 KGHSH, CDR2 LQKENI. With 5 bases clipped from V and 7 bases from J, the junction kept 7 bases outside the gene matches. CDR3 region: CASSKGLAGARNEQFF. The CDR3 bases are TGTGCCAGCTCAAAGGGACTAGCGGGGGCACGGAATGAGCAGTTCTTC.

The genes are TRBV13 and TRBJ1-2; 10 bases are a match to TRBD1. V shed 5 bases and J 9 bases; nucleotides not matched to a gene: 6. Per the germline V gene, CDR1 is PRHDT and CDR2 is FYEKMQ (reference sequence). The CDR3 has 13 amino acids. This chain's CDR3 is CASSQGQGSSYTF. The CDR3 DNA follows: TGTGCCAGCAGCCAGGGACAGGGGTCTAGCTACACCTTC. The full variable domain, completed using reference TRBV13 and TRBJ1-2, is AAGVIQSPRHLIKEKRETATLKCYPIPRHDTVYWYQQGPGQDPQFLISFYEKMQSDKGSIPDRFSAQQFSDYHSELNMSSLELGDSALYFCASSQGQGSSYTFGSGTRLTVV.

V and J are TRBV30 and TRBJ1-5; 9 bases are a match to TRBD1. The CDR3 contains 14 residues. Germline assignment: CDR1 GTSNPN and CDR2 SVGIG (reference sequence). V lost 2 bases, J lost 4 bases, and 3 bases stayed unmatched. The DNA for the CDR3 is TGTGCCTGGAGTAAGGGACAGGGTAATCAGCCCCAGCATTTT. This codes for CAWSKGQGNQPQHF.

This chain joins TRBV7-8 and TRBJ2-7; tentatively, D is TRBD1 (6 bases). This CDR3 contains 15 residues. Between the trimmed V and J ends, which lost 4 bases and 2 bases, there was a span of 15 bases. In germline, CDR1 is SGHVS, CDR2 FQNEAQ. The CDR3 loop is CASSSGHRYTYEQYF. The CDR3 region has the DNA TGTGCCAGCAGCTCGGGACACAGATATACCTACGAGCAGTACTTC. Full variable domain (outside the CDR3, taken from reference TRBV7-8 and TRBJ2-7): GAGVSQSPRYKVAKRGQDVALRCDPISGHVSLFWYQQALGQGPEFLTYFQNEAQLDKSGLPSDRFFAERPEGSVSTLKIQRTQQEDSAVYLCASSSGHRYTYEQYFGPGTRLTVT.

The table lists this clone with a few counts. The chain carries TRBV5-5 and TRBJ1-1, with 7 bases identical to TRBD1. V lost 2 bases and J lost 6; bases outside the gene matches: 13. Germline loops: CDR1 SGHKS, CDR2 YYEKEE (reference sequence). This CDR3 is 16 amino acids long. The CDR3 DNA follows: TGTGCCAGCAGCTTCGAGGTTTCCAGGGGGGCGCCTGAAGCTTTCTTT. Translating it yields CASSFEVSRGAPEAFF.

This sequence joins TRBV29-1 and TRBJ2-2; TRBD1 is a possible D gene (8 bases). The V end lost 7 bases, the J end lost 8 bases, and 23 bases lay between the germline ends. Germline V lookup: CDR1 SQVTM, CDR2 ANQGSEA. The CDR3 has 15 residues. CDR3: CSARRDSGTGGELFF. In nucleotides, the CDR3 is TGCAGCGCCAGAAGGGACAGCGGGACAGGTGGGGAGCTGTTTTTT.

The CDR3 loop is CASSFNRDSGYTF. DNA for the CDR3: TGTGCCAGCAGTTTCAACAGGGACTCTGGCTACACCTTC. V usage is TRBV28 and J usage is TRBJ1-2; D is perhaps TRBD1 (6 bases). Germline lookup yields CDR1 MDHEN and CDR2 SYDVKM. Trimming cost V 3 bases and J 7 bases, with 12 bases left between them. CDR3 length: 13 amino acids.